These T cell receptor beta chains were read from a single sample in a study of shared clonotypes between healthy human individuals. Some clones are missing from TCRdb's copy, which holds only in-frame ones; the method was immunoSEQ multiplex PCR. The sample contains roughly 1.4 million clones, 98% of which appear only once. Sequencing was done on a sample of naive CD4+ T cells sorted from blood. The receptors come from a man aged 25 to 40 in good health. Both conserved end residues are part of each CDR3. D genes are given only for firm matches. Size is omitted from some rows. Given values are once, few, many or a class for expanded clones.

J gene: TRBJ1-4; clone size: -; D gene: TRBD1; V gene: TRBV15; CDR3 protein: CATSTLPGQGSEKLFF; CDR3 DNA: TGTGCCACCAGCACTCTACCGGGACAGGGAAGTGAAAAACTGTTTTTT
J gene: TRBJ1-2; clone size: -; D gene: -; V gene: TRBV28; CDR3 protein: CASSLRAAHGYTF; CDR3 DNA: TGTGCCAGCAGTTTACGTGCCGCCCATGGCTACACCTTC
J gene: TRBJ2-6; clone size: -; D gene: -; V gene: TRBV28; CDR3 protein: CAVQGIAGANVLTF; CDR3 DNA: TGTGCCGTACAGGGTATAGCGGGGGCCAACGTCCTGACTTTC
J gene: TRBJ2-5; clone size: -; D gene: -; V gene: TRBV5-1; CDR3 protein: CASSFGDQETQYF; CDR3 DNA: TGCGCCAGCAGCTTTGGGGACCAAGAGACCCAGTACTTC
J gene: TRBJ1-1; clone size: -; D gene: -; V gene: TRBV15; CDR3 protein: CATSRERRTEAFF; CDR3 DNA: TGTGCCACCAGCAGAGAACGTCGAACTGAAGCTTTCTTT
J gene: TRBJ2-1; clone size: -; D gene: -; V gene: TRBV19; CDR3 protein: CASSIGIPPGEQFF; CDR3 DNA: TGTGCCAGTAGTATAGGGATTCCCCCCGGGGAGCAGTTCTTC
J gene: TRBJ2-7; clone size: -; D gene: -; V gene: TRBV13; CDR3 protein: CASSFREDEGAVEQYF; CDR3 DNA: TGTGCCAGCAGTTTTAGGGAGGACGAGGGGGCCGTCGAGCAGTACTTC
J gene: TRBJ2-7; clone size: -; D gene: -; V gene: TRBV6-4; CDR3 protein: CASTRRQGGHEQYF; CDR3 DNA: TGTGCCAGCACTAGGCGACAGGGAGGCCACGAGCAGTACTTC
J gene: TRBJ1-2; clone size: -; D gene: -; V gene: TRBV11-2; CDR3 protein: CASSGRQDYGYTF; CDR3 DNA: TGTGCCAGCAGCGGTCGACAAGACTATGGCTACACCTTC
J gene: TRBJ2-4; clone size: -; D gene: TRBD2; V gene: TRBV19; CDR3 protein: CASSALAGEVVRNIQYF; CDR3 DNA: TGTGCCAGTAGTGCGCTAGCGGGAGAGGTGGTAAGAAACATTCAGTACTTC
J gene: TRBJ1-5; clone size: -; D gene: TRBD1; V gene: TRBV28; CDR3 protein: CASSLLGQGINQPQHF; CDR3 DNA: TGTGCCAGCAGCCTCCTCGGACAGGGGATAAATCAGCCCCAGCATTTT
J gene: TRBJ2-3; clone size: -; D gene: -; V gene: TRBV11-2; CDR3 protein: CASRFGPGSITDTQYF; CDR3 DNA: TGTGCCAGCAGATTTGGGCCAGGGAGTATCACAGATACGCAGTATTTT
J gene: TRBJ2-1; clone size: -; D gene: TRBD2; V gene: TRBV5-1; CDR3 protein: CASSIVAGGPHNEQFF; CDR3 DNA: TGCGCCAGCAGCATCGTAGCGGGAGGGCCCCACAATGAGCAGTTCTTC
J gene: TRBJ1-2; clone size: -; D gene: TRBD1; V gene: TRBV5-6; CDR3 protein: CASSRQGNYGYTF; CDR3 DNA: TGTGCCAGCAGCCGACAGGGTAACTATGGCTACACCTTC
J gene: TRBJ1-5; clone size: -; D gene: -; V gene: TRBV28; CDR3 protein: CASSFEGRQPQHF; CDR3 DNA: TGTGCCAGCAGTTTCGAGGGCCGTCAGCCCCAGCATTTT
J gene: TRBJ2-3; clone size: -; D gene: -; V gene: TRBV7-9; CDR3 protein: CASSLAATDTQYF; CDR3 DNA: TGTGCCAGCAGCTTAGCAGCTACAGATACGCAGTATTTT
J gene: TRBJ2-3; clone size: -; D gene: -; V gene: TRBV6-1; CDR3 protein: CASRQDSYGTDTQYF; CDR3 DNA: TGTGCCAGCAGGCAGGACAGCTACGGCACAGATACGCAGTATTTT
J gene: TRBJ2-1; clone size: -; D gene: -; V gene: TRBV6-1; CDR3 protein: CASRGGGEQFF; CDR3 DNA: TGTGCCAGCAGGGGAGGGGGTGAGCAGTTCTTC
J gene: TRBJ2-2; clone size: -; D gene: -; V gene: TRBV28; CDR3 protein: CASSSPGGPGVTGELFF; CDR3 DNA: TGTGCCAGCAGTTCCCCGGGGGGCCCCGGGGTTACCGGGGAGCTGTTTTTT
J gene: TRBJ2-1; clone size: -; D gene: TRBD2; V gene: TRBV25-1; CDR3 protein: CASRRASGINEQFF; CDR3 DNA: TGTGCCAGCAGGAGGGCTAGCGGGATTAATGAGCAGTTCTTC
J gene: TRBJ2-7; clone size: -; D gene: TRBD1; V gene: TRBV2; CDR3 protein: CASSVGQGTYEQYF; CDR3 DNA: TGTGCCAGCAGTGTGGGACAGGGGACCTACGAGCAGTACTTC
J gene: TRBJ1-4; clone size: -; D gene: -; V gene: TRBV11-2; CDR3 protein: CASSLIKSGGHEKLFF; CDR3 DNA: TGTGCCAGCAGCTTAATAAAGAGCGGGGGGCATGAAAAACTGTTTTTT
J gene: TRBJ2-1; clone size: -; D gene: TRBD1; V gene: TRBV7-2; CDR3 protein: CASSLDRGRSYNEQFF; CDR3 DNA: TGTGCCAGCAGCTTAGACAGGGGTCGCTCCTACAATGAGCAGTTCTTC
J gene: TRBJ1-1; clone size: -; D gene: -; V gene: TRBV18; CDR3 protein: CASSNKEGAEAFF; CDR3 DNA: TGTGCCAGCTCAAACAAGGAGGGTGCTGAAGCTTTCTTT
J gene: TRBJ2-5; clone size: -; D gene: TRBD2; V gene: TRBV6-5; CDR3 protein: CASSYGGGKTQYF; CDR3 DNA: TGTGCCAGCAGTTACGGCGGGGGGAAGACCCAGTACTTC
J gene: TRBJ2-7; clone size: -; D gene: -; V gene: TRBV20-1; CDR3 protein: CSAGGAEQYF; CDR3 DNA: TGCAGTGCTGGAGGGGCCGAGCAGTACTTC
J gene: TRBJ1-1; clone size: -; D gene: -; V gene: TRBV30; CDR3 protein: CAWRPEAFF; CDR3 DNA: TGTGCCTGGAGGCCAGAAGCTTTCTTT
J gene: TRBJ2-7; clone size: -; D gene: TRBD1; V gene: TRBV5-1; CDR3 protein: CASSSAGQGSSYEQYF; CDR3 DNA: TGCGCCAGCAGCTCCGCAGGACAGGGGAGCTCCTACGAGCAGTACTTC
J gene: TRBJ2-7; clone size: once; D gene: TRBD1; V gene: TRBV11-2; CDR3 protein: CASSSRNRGQTYYEQYF; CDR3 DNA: TGTGCCAGCAGCTCCCGAAACAGGGGACAAACTTACTACGAGCAGTACTTC
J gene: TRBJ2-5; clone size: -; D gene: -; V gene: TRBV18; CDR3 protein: CASSPLSQNGGETQYF; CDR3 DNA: TGTGCCAGCTCACCCCTATCCCAAAACGGTGGGGAGACCCAGTACTTC
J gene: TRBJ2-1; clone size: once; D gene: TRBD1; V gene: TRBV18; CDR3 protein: CASSPSTGGDGEQFF; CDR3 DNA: TGTGCCAGCTCACCCTCGACAGGGGGCGACGGTGAGCAGTTCTTC
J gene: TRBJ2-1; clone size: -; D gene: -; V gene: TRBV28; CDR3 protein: CASGREQFF; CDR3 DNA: TGTGCCAGCGGACGTGAGCAGTTCTTC
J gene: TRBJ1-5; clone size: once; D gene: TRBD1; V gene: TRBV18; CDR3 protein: CASSPQGVQPQHF; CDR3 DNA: TGTGCCAGCTCACCGCAGGGGGTGCAGCCCCAGCATTTT
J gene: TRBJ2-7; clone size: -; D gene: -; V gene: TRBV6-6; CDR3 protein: CASSYQTTLAYEQYF; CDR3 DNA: TGTGCCAGCAGTTACCAGACTACGTTAGCCTACGAGCAGTACTTC
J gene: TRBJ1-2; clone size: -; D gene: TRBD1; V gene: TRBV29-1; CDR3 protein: CSVRAGTAEDYTF; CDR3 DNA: TGCAGCGTTAGAGCCGGGACAGCGGAGGACTACACCTTC
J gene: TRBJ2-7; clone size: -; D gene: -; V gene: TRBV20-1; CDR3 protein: CSARVFEQYF; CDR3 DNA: TGCAGTGCTAGAGTTTTCGAGCAGTACTTC
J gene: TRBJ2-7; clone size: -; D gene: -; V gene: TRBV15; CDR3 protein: CATSRDRASASYEQYF; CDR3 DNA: TGTGCCACCAGCAGAGATCGGGCTAGCGCGTCCTACGAGCAGTACTTC
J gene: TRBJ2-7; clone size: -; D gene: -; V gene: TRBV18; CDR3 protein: CASSPPVGKQYF; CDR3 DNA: TGTGCCAGCTCACCACCGGTAGGGAAGCAGTACTTC
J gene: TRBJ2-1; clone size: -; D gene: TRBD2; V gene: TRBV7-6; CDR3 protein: CASSTHTGTSGRAGYNEQFF; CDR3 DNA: TGTGCCAGCAGCACACATACCGGGACTAGCGGGAGGGCCGGTTACAATGAGCAGTTCTTC
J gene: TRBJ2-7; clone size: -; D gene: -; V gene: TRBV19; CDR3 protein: CASKVSVGSGEQYF; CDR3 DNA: TGTGCCAGTAAAGTATCGGTCGGGTCCGGTGAGCAGTACTTC
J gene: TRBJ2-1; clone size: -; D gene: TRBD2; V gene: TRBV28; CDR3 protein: CASQPSGRSQFF; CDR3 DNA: TGTGCCAGCCAACCTAGCGGGAGAAGTCAGTTCTTC
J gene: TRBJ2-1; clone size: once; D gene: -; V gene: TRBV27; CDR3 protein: CASSGASDEQFF; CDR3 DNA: TGTGCCAGCAGTGGAGCCTCGGATGAGCAGTTCTTC
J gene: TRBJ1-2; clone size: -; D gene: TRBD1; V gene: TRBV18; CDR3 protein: CASSRDSLNYGYTF; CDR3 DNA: TGTGCCAGCTCACGGGACAGCTTAAACTATGGCTACACCTTC
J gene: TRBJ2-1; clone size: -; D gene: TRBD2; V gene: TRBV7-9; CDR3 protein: CASRNGLAGGTVQVNEQFF; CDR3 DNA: TGTGCCAGCAGAAACGGACTAGCGGGAGGTACGGTTCAAGTGAATGAGCAGTTCTTC
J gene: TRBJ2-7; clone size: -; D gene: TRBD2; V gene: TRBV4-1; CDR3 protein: CASSQDWTSGALLGQYF; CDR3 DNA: TGCGCCAGCAGCCAAGATTGGACTAGCGGGGCCCTATTAGGGCAGTACTTC
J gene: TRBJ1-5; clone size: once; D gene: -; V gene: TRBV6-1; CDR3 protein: CASSEEGGYQPQHF; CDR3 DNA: TGTGCCAGCAGTGAAGAAGGAGGGTATCAGCCCCAGCATTTT
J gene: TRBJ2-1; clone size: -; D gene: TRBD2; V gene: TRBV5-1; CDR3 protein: CASSLIAGGRNEQFF; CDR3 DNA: TGCGCCAGCAGCTTGATCGCGGGAGGGAGGAATGAGCAGTTCTTC
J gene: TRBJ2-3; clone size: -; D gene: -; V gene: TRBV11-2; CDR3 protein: CASSRARIADLLTDTQYF; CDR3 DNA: TGTGCCAGCAGCCGTGCACGGATAGCAGACTTGCTGACGGATACGCAGTATTTT
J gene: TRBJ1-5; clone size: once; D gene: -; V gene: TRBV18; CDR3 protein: CASSRQRSNQPQHF; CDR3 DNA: TGTGCCAGCTCTCGACAGAGAAGCAATCAGCCCCAGCATTTT
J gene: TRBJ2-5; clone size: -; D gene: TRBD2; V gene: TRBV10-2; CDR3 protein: CASSGRGGETQYF; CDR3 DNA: TGCGCCAGCAGCGGGAGGGGGGGTGAGACCCAGTACTTC
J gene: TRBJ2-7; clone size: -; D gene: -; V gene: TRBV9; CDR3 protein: CASSPGGLAPYEQYF; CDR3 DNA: TGTGCCAGCAGCCCCGGGGGGCTAGCGCCCTACGAGCAGTACTTC
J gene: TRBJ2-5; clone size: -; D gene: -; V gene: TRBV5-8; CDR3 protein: CASSPEGARETQYF; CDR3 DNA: TGTGCCAGCAGCCCGGAGGGAGCTAGAGAGACCCAGTACTTC
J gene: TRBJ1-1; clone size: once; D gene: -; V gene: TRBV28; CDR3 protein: CASSLYRAATEAFF; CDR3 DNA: TGTGCCAGCAGTTTGTACAGGGCGGCCACTGAAGCTTTCTTT
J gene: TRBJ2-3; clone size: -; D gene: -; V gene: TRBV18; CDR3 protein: CASSPLIRGDTQYF; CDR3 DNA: TGTGCCAGCTCACCTCTAATTCGGGGGGATACGCAGTATTTT
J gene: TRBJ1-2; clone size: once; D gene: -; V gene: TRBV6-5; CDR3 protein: CASSYAGLRDGYGYTF; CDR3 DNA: TGTGCCAGCAGTTATGCCGGACTGAGGGATGGCTATGGCTACACCTTC
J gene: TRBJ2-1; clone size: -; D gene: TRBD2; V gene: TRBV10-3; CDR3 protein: CAISEEAGGSNEQFF; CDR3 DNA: TGTGCCATCAGTGAGGAGGCGGGAGGGTCCAATGAGCAGTTCTTC
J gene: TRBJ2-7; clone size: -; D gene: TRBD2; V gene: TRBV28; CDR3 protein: CASSLSSGSHEQYF; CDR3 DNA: TGTGCCAGCAGTTTATCTAGCGGGAGCCACGAGCAGTACTTC
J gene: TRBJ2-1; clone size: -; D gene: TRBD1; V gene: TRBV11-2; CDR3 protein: CASSLVQGAYNEQFF; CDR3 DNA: TGTGCCAGCAGCTTAGTCCAGGGGGCGTACAATGAGCAGTTCTTC
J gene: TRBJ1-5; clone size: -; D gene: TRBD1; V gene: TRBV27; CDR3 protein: CASSLRGTGISNQPQHF; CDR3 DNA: TGTGCCAGCAGTTTACGGGGGACAGGGATTAGCAATCAGCCCCAGCATTTT
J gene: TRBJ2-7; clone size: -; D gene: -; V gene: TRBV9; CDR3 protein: CASSVGSGQITHEQYF; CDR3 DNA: TGTGCCAGCAGCGTAGGTTCAGGGCAAATCACCCACGAGCAGTACTTC